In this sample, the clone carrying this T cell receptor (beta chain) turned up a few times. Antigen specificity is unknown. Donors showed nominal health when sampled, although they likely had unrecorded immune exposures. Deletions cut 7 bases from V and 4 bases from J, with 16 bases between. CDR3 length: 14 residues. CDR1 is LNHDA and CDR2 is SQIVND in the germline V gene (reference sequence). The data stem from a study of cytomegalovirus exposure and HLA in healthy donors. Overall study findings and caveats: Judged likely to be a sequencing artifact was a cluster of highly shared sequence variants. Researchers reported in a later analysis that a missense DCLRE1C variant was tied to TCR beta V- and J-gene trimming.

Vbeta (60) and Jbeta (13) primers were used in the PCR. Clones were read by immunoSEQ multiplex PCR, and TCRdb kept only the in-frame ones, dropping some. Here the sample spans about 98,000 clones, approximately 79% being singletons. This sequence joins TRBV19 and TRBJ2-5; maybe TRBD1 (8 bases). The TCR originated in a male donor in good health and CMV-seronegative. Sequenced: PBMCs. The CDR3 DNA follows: TGTGCCAGTACCCCAGCGGGGACAGGAGAGACCCAGTACTTC. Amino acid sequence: CASTPAGTGETQYF.